This TCR beta chain was sequenced in a study of shared clonotypes between healthy human individuals. V was pared by 5 bases and J by 7 bases, with 14 bases between. The length of the CDR3 is 13 residues. CDR1 SEHNR and CDR2 FQNEAQ come from the germline V gene (reference sequence). Authors' data handling: Junction-only sequences produced by ImmunoSEQ had no quality scores, so filtering differed. Repertoires were generated with immunoSEQ multiplex PCR, while TCRdb's copy carries only in-frame clones and drops some. V and J calls and clone size are copied from that table; D and trimming were computed from the DNA. Among about 470,000 clones, 79% were seen once, and the ten largest hold 13%.

The clonotype comes from a woman aged 40 to 50 in good health. Some clones in this sample may be carry-over from other donors' samples. This chain connects TRBV7-9 to TRBJ1-1; D unclear. Sequencing was performed on PBMCs. The CDR3 region is CASSRVTEFEAFF. CDR3 DNA: TGTGCCAGCAGCCGCGTGACCGAATTTGAAGCTTTCTTT.